The 14 T cell receptor beta chains presented below share a single source sample, sequenced in a study of blood T cells in healthy people across ages (dated by TCRdb to about 2015). The library was made by 5' RACE. TCRdb records Illumina HiSeq 2500 as the sequencer. The second PCR ran for about 6 to 12 cycles and used a J-beta primer mix along with a sample-barcoded 5' primer. Starting from the raw public reads, TCRdb applied fastp trimming at Q25, assembled clones with MiXCR and retained in-frame beta chains. All rows with the same CDR3 protein become a single entry with the most common DNA and genes. The sample profile shows some 1.6 million distinct CDR3 sequences; 30% to 40% of them were found once. Of the sample, over 9% is held by the ten largest clones. Sequenced: blood. The receptors derive from a woman aged 30 to 39 in good health.

This chain uses TRBV20-1 with TRBJ2-5, with D uncertain. Germline V gene lookup returns CDR1 DFQATT and CDR2 SNEGSKA (reference sequence). The V and J ends lost 7 bases and 2 bases respectively, with 8 bases between them. This CDR3 has 11 residues. The CDR3 nucleotides are TGCAGTGGTACTCTACAAGAGACCCAGTACTTC. Translated: CSGTLQETQYF.

The chain is built from TRBV12-3 or TRBV12-4 and TRBJ2-1; 8 nucleotides line up with TRBD2. V lost 5 bases to trimming and J lost 15 bases; unmatched junction nucleotides: 9. This CDR3 is 12 amino acids long. Written as DNA, the CDR3 is TGTGCCAGCAGTCTTAATAGCGGGACCCCGTTCTTC. It yields the protein CASSLNSGTPFF.

This clonotype came up a few times. A much larger clone sits a single nucleotide away, making a read error possible. The chain has TRBV28 and TRBJ2-7, with D tentatively TRBD2 (6 bases). The CDR3 sequence is 14 residues long. Germline V gives CDR1 MDHEN, CDR2 SYDVKM. Trimming took off 1 base at V and 1 base at J, with 8 bases between the two ends. Here the CDR3 reads CASSLYGGSYEQYF. The CDR3 DNA reads TGTGCCAGCAGTTTATATGGGGGGTCCTACGAGCAGTACTTC.

This chain links TRBV29-1 with TRBJ1-1; D is undetermined. CDR3 size: 11 residues. With 6 bases removed from V and 1 base from J, the gap between germline ends came to 6 bases. Germline V CDR1 and CDR2: SQVTM, ANQGSEA. The CDR3: CSVQRNTEAFF. In nucleotides, the CDR3 is TGCAGCGTCCAAAGGAACACTGAAGCTTTCTTT.

This clonotype was observed a handful of times. The rearrangement joins TRBV10-2 to TRBJ2-7; 9 positions match TRBD1. Germline V gives CDR1 WSHSY, CDR2 SAAADI. J was trimmed by 0 bases and V by 8 bases; bases with no gene match: 8. The CDR3 sequence is 15 residues long. Here the CDR3 reads CASSDLDRGSYEQYF. CDR3 bases: TGCGCCAGCTCGGATCTGGACAGGGGCTCCTACGAGCAGTACTTC.

This chain joins TRBV6-1 and TRBJ1-2; 10 bases match TRBD1. CDR3 length: 15 residues. V was pared by 6 bases and J by 5 bases, with 9 bases of the junction left unmatched. Germline V lookup: CDR1 MNHNS, CDR2 SASEGT. The DNA for the CDR3 is TGTGCCAGCAGCCCTACTAGGACAGGGGGATATGGCTACACCTTC. It codes for CASSPTRTGGYGYTF.

Concerning this clonotype itself: This may come from a read error, since a much larger clone is one base off. This chain connects TRBV4-1 to TRBJ2-7; 9 nucleotides line up with TRBD1. This CDR3 is 14 amino acids long. Germline values: CDR1 MGHRA, CDR2 YSYEKL. The CDR3 here is CASSSRTGVDERYF. The CDR3 DNA is TGCGCCAGCAGCTCCCGGACAGGGGTTGACGAGCGGTACTTC.

In regard to this clonotype: The CDR3 does not end in the conserved phenylalanine or tryptophan, so this is likely a read error. V usage is TRBV2 and J usage is TRBJ2-3; D is possibly TRBD2 (5 bases). This CDR3 comprises 14 residues. Germline CDR1 is SNHLY and CDR2 is FYNNEI. V lost 4 bases to trimming and J lost 4 bases, with 12 bases between them. The CDR3: CASSAVGASDTQYC. CDR3 in DNA: TGTGCCAGCAGTGCCGTGGGAGCATCAGATACGCAGTATTGT.

Worth noting for this clonotype: A junction boundary mismatches the germline segment, possibly from a read error. The chain is built from TRBV15 and TRBJ2-1; 11 bases agree with TRBD2. Germline lookup yields CDR1 LNHNV and CDR2 YYDKDF (reference sequence). CDR3 length: 18 amino acids. In nucleotides, the CDR3 is TGTGCCTCCAGCAGAGGTGTCCTCCGGACTAGCGGGCGCAATGAGCAGTTCTTC. Translation gives CASSRGVLRTSGRNEQFF.

This clonotype was found many times. The rearrangement links TRBV5-1 to TRBJ2-7, with TRBD2 identical over 9 bases. Germline loops: CDR1 SGHRS, CDR2 YFSETQ. The CDR3 has 14 residues. The V segment lost 0 bases and the J segment 4 bases; nucleotides outside the gene matches: 2. The CDR3: CASSLELAGYEQYF. DNA for the CDR3: TGCGCCAGCAGCTTGGAACTAGCGGGTTACGAGCAGTACTTC.

This sequence joins TRBV4-1 and TRBJ2-1; D may be TRBD2 (5 bases). Germline CDR1 and CDR2: MGHRA and YSYEKL. V was cut by 0 bases and J by 4 bases, with 16 bases left in between. CDR3 length: 17 residues. Here the CDR3 DNA reads TGCGCCAGCAGCCAAGAGTCGAGCGGCCCTCCTTACAATGAGCAGTTCTTC. Encoded protein: CASSQESSGPPYNEQFF.

This clonotype was recorded once. V gene TRBV5-6 combines with J gene TRBJ2-7, with a tentative D call TRBD1 (6 bases). Per the germline V gene, CDR1 is SGHDT and CDR2 is YYEEEE. V was trimmed by 3 bases and J by 4 bases, leaving 11 bases between them. There are 13 residues in the CDR3. The CDR3 bases are TGTGCCAGCAGCTGGGGGCCGGGTTACGAGCAGTACTTC. Amino acids: CASSWGPGYEQYF.

Ten or more counts support this clonotype. The chain joins TRBV19 to TRBJ1-1; D gene unclear. This CDR3 comprises 13 residues. V was cut by 7 bases and J by 4 bases, with 13 bases left in between. Germline CDR1 reads LNHDA; CDR2 reads SQIVND (reference sequence). The CDR3 loop reads CASIPSEGTEAFF. For the CDR3, the DNA is TGTGCCAGTATTCCTTCGGAGGGCACTGAAGCTTTCTTT.

The V call is TRBV4-1, the J call TRBJ1-5; TRBD1 might be the D (6 bases). The CDR3 has 16 amino acids. Germline assignment: CDR1 MGHRA and CDR2 YSYEKL. Trimming stripped 4 bases from V and 1 base from J, with 14 bases between. CDR3 amino acids: CASSPALDSSNQPQHF. In nucleotides, the CDR3 is TGCGCCAGCAGCCCGGCTTTGGACAGCAGCAATCAGCCCCAGCATTTT.